This TCR beta chain was identified during a study of prognosis after radiotherapy for stage I lung cancer. Study overall: In this cohort, no one received concurrent therapy with stereotactic body radiotherapy.

This clonotype appeared many times. Researchers used two-round multiplex PCR to amplify TCR beta CDR3 starting from genomic DNA. Round-one PCR had primers specific to each TRBV and TRBJ gene. From the multiplex PCR reads, TCRdb called clonotypes with MiXCR, one entry per CDR3 protein. The table records nearly 35,000 distinct CDR3 sequences, approximately 35% of them present only once. Sequenced here: PBMCs, sampled before or after stereotactic body radiation therapy (not recorded which). The TCR was taken from a donor aged 50 or older with non-small cell lung cancer.

The CDR3 sequence: CSARDLYIQETQYF. The CDR3 DNA is TGCAGTGCTAGAGATCTATATATCCAAGAGACCCAGTACTTC. The chain combines TRBV20-1 with TRBJ2-5, with D uncertain. The CDR3 is 14 residues long. Germline V gene sequence: CDR1 DFQATT, CDR2 SNEGSKA (reference sequence). V was cut by 0 bases and J by 1 base, with 9 bases left in between.